This TCR beta chain was profiled in a study of blood T cell repertoires in COVID-19. Study background: COVID-19 samples from acute and convalescent phases originated in the United States, Italy and Spain.

Germline assignment: CDR1 KGHDR and CDR2 SFDVKD. The CDR3 is made up of 17 amino acids. J lost 1 base, V lost 5 bases, and 8 bases had no gene match. Libraries were prepared by immunoSEQ multiplex PCR; TCRdb keeps only in-frame clonotypes and omits some of them. The sample lists some 61,000 clones, 70% to 90% occurring once. This clonotype was sampled from a man aged 60 to 75 with acute or convalescent COVID-19. This rearrangement joins TRBV24-1 to TRBJ1-5, with 9 bases matching TRBD1. The sequenced sample was peripheral blood. The DNA of the CDR3 is TGTGCCACCAGTGGCGCTGGGACAGGGCGAAGCAATCAGCCCCAGCATTTT. Protein product: CATSGAGTGRSNQPQHF.